This TCR beta chain was obtained from a study of OX40 agonist ivuxolimab in advanced cancers. On the study more broadly: Ivuxolimab is a fully human IgG2 antibody that activates OX40 (CD134). Patients in the trial were receiving intravenous ivuxolimab every 2 weeks, at doses of 0.01 to 10 mg/kg. Participants averaged approximately 65 years of age (range roughly 23 to 90) and were over 75% male.

TCRdb's table, derived via immunoSEQ multiplex PCR, lists solely in-frame clones and lacks some. The sample shows more than 55,000 clones, about nine tenths of them seen only once. Sampling times: baseline, cycle 4 day 1, cycle 7 day 1. Looked up from germline, CDR1 is SGDLS and CDR2 is YYNGEE. CDR3 length equals 14 residues. Unmatched junction bases numbered 1, after V lost 2 bases and J lost 0 bases. The chain combines TRBV9 with TRBJ2-5, with 7 bases matching TRBD1. The source of this sequence is an adult with an advanced solid tumor such as melanoma, head and neck, liver or kidney cancer. This sample comprised CD4+ or CD8+ T cells sorted from blood, obtained in a trial of the OX40 agonist ivuxolimab. CDR3 protein: CASSVGQDQETQYF. As DNA, the CDR3 is TGTGCCAGCAGCGTTGGACAGGACCAAGAGACCCAGTACTTC.